This T cell receptor (beta chain) was profiled in a study of tumour-infiltrating T cells in Burkitt lymphoma. This clone has more than one count but fewer than ten. Trimming removed 6 bases from V and 4 bases from J, with 19 bases in between. CDR1 is SGDLS and CDR2 is YYNGEE in the germline V gene. This CDR3 spans 15 amino acids. This table comes from immunoSEQ multiplex PCR, and its TCRdb copy is limited to in-frame clones, with some not included. The data contain some 13,000 clones, roughly 80% of them singletons. The chain is built from TRBV9 and TRBJ2-5; D might be TRBD1 or TRBD2, each matching 6 bases. Sequenced material: tumor tissue. The clonotype comes from a human donor with diffuse large B-cell lymphoma. As DNA, the CDR3 is TGTGCCAGCACGGAAGGAGGGGGATGGGGAGAGACCCAGTACTTC. Translation: CASTEGGGWGETQYF.